The 2 T cell receptor beta chains presented below share a single source sample, sequenced in a study of OX40 agonist ivuxolimab in advanced cancers. Clones were sequenced by immunoSEQ multiplex PCR, and TCRdb holds only the in-frame ones, with some missing. This sample has 55,000 to 85,000 clones, with 70% to 90% found just once. The sequencing here drew on CD4+ or CD8+ T cells sorted from blood, taken in a trial of the OX40 agonist ivuxolimab. Receptor source: an adult with an advanced solid tumor such as melanoma, head and neck, liver or kidney cancer.

The genes are TRBV18 and TRBJ2-3; D may be TRBD1 (6 bases). Trimming took off 4 bases at V and 4 bases at J, with 12 bases between the two ends. CDR3 length equals 14 residues. Germline V gene data show CDR1 as KGHSH and CDR2 as LQKENI. As DNA, the CDR3 is TGTGCCAGCTCACGACCACAGGGAGCAGATACGCAGTATTTT. Translation: CASSRPQGADTQYF.

The chain has TRBV18 and TRBJ2-7; maybe TRBD1 (7 bases). The CDR3 is 13 amino acids. In germline, CDR1 is KGHSH, CDR2 LQKENI. Trimming shortened V by 3 bases and J by 6 bases, and 12 bases separated the two germline ends. The CDR3 nucleotides read TGTGCCAGCTCACCGGCCCAGGGGGGCGAGCAGTACTTC. Translation: CASSPAQGGEQYF.